The 29 T cell receptor beta chains in this list originate from one sample, sequenced in a study of T cell responses to AZD1222 COVID-19 vaccine. Using immunoSEQ multiplex PCR, the repertoire was profiled, and TCRdb retains in-frame clones only, with some absent. The sample lists around 110,000 clones; 85% to 95% were seen once. The sample was peripheral blood, taken on day 0 of AZD1222 vaccination. These receptors were collected from an adult in good health.

The gene calls are TRBV9 and TRBJ1-1; tentative D call: TRBD1 (5 bases). The V end lost 3 bases, the J end lost 6 bases, and 15 bases lay between the germline ends. The CDR3 spans 14 residues. Germline CDR1 SGDLS, CDR2 YYNGEE. DNA of the CDR3: TGTGCCAGCAGCGCCGTAGTAGGGGCTGCTGAAGCTTTCTTT. Translation gives CASSAVVGAAEAFF. The variable domain in full, completed from reference TRBV9 and TRBJ1-1, reads DSGVTQTPKHLITATGQRVTLRCSPRSGDLSVYWYQQSLDQGLQFLIQYYNGEERAKGNILERFSAQQFPDLHSELNLSSLELGDSALYFCASSAVVGAAEAFFGQGTRLTVV.

This clone was detected a few times. The chain combines TRBV27 with TRBJ2-7; 10 bases fit TRBD2. Losses at the gene ends were 1 base for V and 5 bases for J; bases not matched to a gene: 11. This CDR3 contains 17 residues. The V gene's germline CDR1 is MNHEY and CDR2 SMNVEV (reference sequence). The CDR3 sequence: CASSLFSSGSGTHEQYF. The CDR3 coding sequence is TGTGCCAGCAGTTTATTCTCTAGCGGGAGTGGTACCCACGAGCAGTACTTC.

This chain joins TRBV28 and TRBJ1-3; D is undetermined. The germline gives CDR1 MDHEN, CDR2 SYDVKM. V was clipped by 4 bases and J by 0 bases, with 10 bases between them. The CDR3 has 15 residues. For the CDR3, the DNA is TGTGCCAGCAGTTCCTTGCCCCTCTCTGGAAACACCATATATTTT. Translated: CASSSLPLSGNTIYF.

The chain has TRBV3-1 (or the pseudogene TRBV3-2) and TRBJ2-7; D is ambiguous. The ends were cut back, 3 bases at V and 2 bases at J, with 11 bases in the middle. The CDR3 consists of 14 residues. Germline loops: CDR1 LGHDT, CDR2 YNNKEL (reference sequence). The CDR3 DNA sequence: TGTGCCAGCAGCCAGGAAACCCATCCCTACGAGCAGTACTTC. It translates to CASSQETHPYEQYF.

This clone was detected once. This chain links TRBV6-5 with TRBJ2-2, with 10 bases that match TRBD2. CDR3 size: 15 residues. J lost 4 bases, V lost 2 bases, and 1 base had no gene match. Germline V gene sequence: CDR1 MNHEY, CDR2 SVGAGI. DNA of the CDR3: TGTGCCAGCAGTTACGGGACTAGCGTCACCGGGGAGCTGTTTTTT. Translating it yields CASSYGTSVTGELFF.

The rearrangement joins TRBV7-2 to TRBJ2-3; D unclear. Trimming took off 1 base at V and 1 base at J, with 6 bases between the two ends. CDR1 and CDR2 from the germline V gene are SGHTA and FQGNSA. This CDR3 is 14 amino acids long. The CDR3 sequence: CASSLVLGTDTQYF. CDR3 DNA: TGTGCCAGCAGCTTAGTTTTAGGCACAGATACGCAGTATTTT. Full variable domain (remainder filled in from reference TRBV7-2 and TRBJ2-3): GAGVSQSPSNKVTEKGKDVELRCDPISGHTALYWYRQSLGQGLEFLIYFQGNSAPDKSGLPSDRFSAERTGGSVSTLTIQRTQQEDSAVYLCASSLVLGTDTQYFGPGTRLTVL.

The chain uses TRBV19 and TRBJ1-5; D may be TRBD1 (5 bases). The germline gives CDR1 LNHDA, CDR2 SQIVND (reference sequence). This CDR3 is 16 amino acids long. Deletions cut 5 bases from V and 2 bases from J, with 16 bases between. The CDR3 DNA reads TGTGCCAGTAGTTCTCTTGAGGGGACGGGCAATCAGCCCCAGCATTTT. It specifies CASSSLEGTGNQPQHF.

J is TRBJ2-2 and V is TRBV6-5; no definite D call. V gave up 4 bases and J gave up 5 bases, with 5 bases separating them. CDR1 is MNHEY and CDR2 is SVGAGI in the germline V gene. The CDR3 spans 12 residues. In nucleotides, the CDR3 is TGTGCCAGCAGTTGGAGTACCGGGGAGCTGTTTTTT. It translates to CASSWSTGELFF.

The V gene is TRBV27, the J gene TRBJ2-7; D call uncertain. The V end lost 0 bases, the J end lost 6 bases, and 15 bases lay between the germline ends. The CDR3 has 15 residues. Germline CDR1 reads MNHEY; CDR2 reads SMNVEV (reference sequence). CDR3 DNA sequence: TGTGCCAGCAGTTTATCACGCCCCCGATATGGCGAGCAGTACTTC. Its protein is CASSLSRPRYGEQYF.

As DNA, the CDR3 is TGTGCCAGCAGTTTAAGGGGGGACAGGGGGCGTAGCAATCAGCCCCAGCATTTT. It is translated as CASSLRGDRGRSNQPQHF. The rearrangement links TRBV27 to TRBJ1-5; 12 nucleotides align to TRBD1. The CDR3 has 18 residues. Germline V CDR1 and CDR2: MNHEY, SMNVEV (reference sequence). The ends lost 2 bases at V and 0 bases at J; junction bases unmatched: 5.

V is TRBV28 and J is TRBJ1-4; possible D gene TRBD1, 5 bases. Germline lookup yields CDR1 MDHEN and CDR2 SYDVKM. Trimming removed 5 bases from V and 8 bases from J, with 15 bases in between. This CDR3 spans 14 amino acids. CDR3 in amino acids: CASSPGFRVEKLFF. The CDR3 DNA follows: TGTGCCAGCAGTCCAGGGTTCCGGGTGGAAAAACTGTTTTTT.

The V and J genes are TRBV7-8 and TRBJ1-6; D gene ambiguous. The CDR3 consists of 16 residues. V was trimmed by 5 bases and J by 0 bases, leaving 11 bases between them. In germline, CDR1 is SGHVS, CDR2 FQNEAQ. This chain's CDR3 is CASSRTASSYNSPLHF. The CDR3 DNA is TGTGCCAGCAGCCGGACGGCAAGCTCCTATAATTCACCCCTCCACTTT. The full variable domain, with the rest looked up from reference TRBV7-8 and TRBJ1-6, is GAGVSQSPRYKVAKRGQDVALRCDPISGHVSLFWYQQALGQGPEFLTYFQNEAQLDKSGLPSDRFFAERPEGSVSTLKIQRTQQEDSAVYLCASSRTASSYNSPLHFGNGTRLTVT.

CDR3 sequence: CASSLVATQYF. Here the CDR3 DNA reads TGTGCCAGCAGTTTAGTTGCTACGCAGTATTTT. The J gene is TRBJ2-3, the V gene TRBV12-3 or TRBV12-4; the D is unclear. The V end lost 1 base, the J end lost 8 bases, and 4 bases lay between the germline ends. This CDR3 contains 11 residues.

V is TRBV9 and J is TRBJ2-1; D is possibly TRBD1 or TRBD2 (5 bases each). Germline V gene lookup returns CDR1 SGDLS and CDR2 YYNGEE. The V end lost 0 bases, the J end lost 6 bases, and 13 bases lay between the germline ends. This CDR3 spans 15 amino acids. As DNA, the CDR3 is TGTGCCAGCAGCGTAGTCGGACTGGGGGTCAATGAGCAGTTCTTC. The encoded protein is CASSVVGLGVNEQFF. Full variable domain (outside the CDR3, taken from reference TRBV9 and TRBJ2-1): DSGVTQTPKHLITATGQRVTLRCSPRSGDLSVYWYQQSLDQGLQFLIQYYNGEERAKGNILERFSAQQFPDLHSELNLSSLELGDSALYFCASSVVGLGVNEQFFGPGTRLTVL.

The V call is TRBV6-5, the J call TRBJ2-5; D call uncertain. V dropped 2 bases and J dropped 5 bases, with 3 bases sitting between them. This CDR3 spans 11 amino acids. Germline V gives CDR1 MNHEY, CDR2 SVGAGI. This CDR3 reads CASSYAETQYF. In DNA form, the CDR3 reads TGTGCCAGCAGTTACGCCGAGACCCAGTACTTC.

The chain combines TRBV2 with TRBJ2-5, with 9 nucleotides matching TRBD2. The germline V gene has CDR1 SNHLY and CDR2 FYNNEI. The CDR3 covers 16 residues. V lost 3 bases and J lost 2; bases outside the gene matches: 7. The CDR3 region is CASSEGSGSIQETQYF. The CDR3, as DNA: TGTGCCAGCAGTGAGGGTAGCGGGAGCATACAAGAGACCCAGTACTTC.

The rearrangement links TRBV28 to TRBJ2-1; D is unclear. Per the germline V gene, CDR1 is MDHEN and CDR2 is SYDVKM. Trimming removed 5 bases at V and 7 bases at J, with 12 bases between. CDR3 length equals 13 residues. This chain's CDR3 is CASSPGWRNEQFF. In nucleotides, the CDR3 is TGTGCCAGCAGTCCGGGTTGGCGGAATGAGCAGTTCTTC.

This rearrangement joins TRBV21-1 to TRBJ2-1. TRBV21-1 is a pseudogene locus. The CDR3 contains 17 residues. The CDR3 coding sequence is TGTGCCAGCAGCAAAGAGGCTGGGGGTACATCCTACAATGAGCAGTTCTTC. This gives the protein CASSKEAGGTSYNEQFF.

This chain uses TRBV10-1 with TRBJ2-7; the D gene is possibly TRBD2 (7 bases). CDR1 WNHNN and CDR2 SYGVQD come from the germline V gene (reference sequence). The CDR3 sequence is 15 residues long. V was trimmed by 7 bases and J by 6 bases, leaving 22 bases between them. The CDR3 region has the DNA TGCGCCAGCACTGGGGGGGCAGGGGTCCCGACCGAGCAGTACTTC. It encodes CASTGGAGVPTEQYF.

In nucleotides, the CDR3 is TGCGCCAGCAGCTTCTTGGGGGTCGAGGGCTACACCTTC. Translating it yields CASSFLGVEGYTF. The chain couples TRBV5-1 to TRBJ1-2; possible D gene TRBD1, 5 bases. This CDR3 has 13 amino acids. Germline assignment: CDR1 SGHRS and CDR2 YFSETQ. Trimming stripped 2 bases from V and 8 bases from J, with 13 bases between.

CDR3 amino acids: CASSEAPASGNTIYF. Here the CDR3 DNA reads TGTGCCAGCAGTGAAGCGCCGGCCTCTGGAAACACCATATATTTT. The chain couples TRBV6-1 to TRBJ1-3; D unclear. V lost 0 bases and J 0 bases, leaving 6 bases between the germline ends. The V gene's germline CDR1 is MNHNS and CDR2 SASEGT. There are 15 residues in the CDR3.

The chain has TRBV10-3 and TRBJ1-1; D gene ambiguous. The germline V and J ends were trimmed by 4 bases and 0 bases, with 6 bases remaining between them. This CDR3 region has 13 residues. The germline V gene has CDR1 ENHRY and CDR2 SYGVKD. CDR3 nucleotides: TGTGCCATCAGTGGAGGTCTGAACACTGAAGCTTTCTTT. This gives the protein CAISGGLNTEAFF.

The chain employs TRBV28 and TRBJ1-6; no definite D call. The CDR3 spans 15 residues. V was cut by 6 bases and J by 10 bases, with 19 bases left in between. Germline V gene lookup returns CDR1 MDHEN and CDR2 SYDVKM. Here the CDR3 reads CASSTSTSLSSPLHF. The DNA of the CDR3 is TGTGCCAGCAGCACCAGCACAAGCTTGTCCTCACCCCTCCACTTT.

This chain links TRBV27 with TRBJ2-3; D uncertain. The CDR3 loop spans 17 amino acids. Trimming removed 11 bases from V and 2 bases from J, with 26 bases in between. Germline assignment: CDR1 MNHEY and CDR2 SMNVEV (reference sequence). The chain's CDR3 is CAGLIWKGQTFTDTQYF. The CDR3 DNA reads as TGTGCCGGATTGATCTGGAAAGGGCAGACCTTCACAGATACGCAGTATTTT.

For the CDR3, the DNA is TGTGCCAGCAGTCTACAGGGTAATGAAAAACTGTTTTTT. Protein: CASSLQGNEKLFF. This chain uses TRBV3-1 (or the pseudogene TRBV3-2) with TRBJ1-4, with D perhaps TRBD1 (6 bases). The germline V and J ends were trimmed by 6 bases and 4 bases, with 9 bases remaining between them. The CDR3 consists of 13 residues. Germline assignment: CDR1 LGHDT and CDR2 YNNKEL (reference sequence).

The chain is built from TRBV3-1 (or the pseudogene TRBV3-2) and TRBJ2-1; 7 bases are a match to TRBD1. V dropped 4 bases and J dropped 10; count of bases not matched to a gene: 7. Germline CDR1 LGHDT, CDR2 YNNKEL (reference sequence). CDR3 length equals 13 residues. CDR3 sequence (DNA): TGTGCCAGCAGCCTGACAGGGATGGGCGAGCAGTTCTTC. This gives the protein CASSLTGMGEQFF.

This clone was picked up one time. V gene TRBV27 combines with J gene TRBJ2-5; D ambiguous. The V gene lost 7 bases and the J gene lost 5 bases, with 8 bases spanning the gap. This CDR3 comprises 11 residues. CDR1 and CDR2 (germline): MNHEY, SMNVEV (reference sequence). The CDR3 coding sequence is TGTGCCAGCACAATTGGGGAGACCCAGTACTTC. Protein product: CASTIGETQYF.

This sequence joins TRBV21-1 and TRBJ2-7; the D call TRBD1 from the table was never checked on the DNA. TRBV21-1 is flagged as a pseudogene. There are 15 residues in the CDR3. CDR3 residues: CASSNGTGISYEQYF. The CDR3 DNA sequence: TGTGCCAGCAGCAACGGGACAGGGATCTCCTACGAGCAGTACTTC.

CDR3 sequence reads: CASSVGLAGGPLEQYF. CDR3 sequence (DNA): TGCGCCAGCAGCGTGGGACTAGCGGGAGGTCCCCTAGAGCAGTACTTC. This chain joins TRBV5-1 and TRBJ2-7, with 15 bases aligning to TRBD2. Losses at the gene ends were 4 bases for V and 7 bases for J; bases not matched to a gene: 9. The CDR3 spans 16 residues. The germline V gene has CDR1 SGHRS and CDR2 YFSETQ.